Here is one T cell receptor (beta chain) with its context. The data were obtained in a study of blood T cell repertoires in COVID-19. Sequencing used immunoSEQ multiplex PCR; TCRdb keeps in-frame clones, though not all of them. Counted here are approximately 50,000 clones, roughly 85% occurring once; the ten biggest clones make up around 9.6%. The CDR3 length is 16 residues. The germline gives CDR1 SGHAT, CDR2 FQNNGV. The V end was cut by 2 bases, the J end by 2 bases, with 15 bases between. This clonotype was sampled from a human donor in a cohort sampled during active COVID-19. This sequence joins TRBV11-2 and TRBJ2-5; D is undetermined. Sequenced input: peripheral blood. As DNA, the CDR3 is TGTGCCAGCAGCTTACGAGACTTTTCAATTCAAGAGACCCAGTACTTC. Translation: CASSLRDFSIQETQYF.